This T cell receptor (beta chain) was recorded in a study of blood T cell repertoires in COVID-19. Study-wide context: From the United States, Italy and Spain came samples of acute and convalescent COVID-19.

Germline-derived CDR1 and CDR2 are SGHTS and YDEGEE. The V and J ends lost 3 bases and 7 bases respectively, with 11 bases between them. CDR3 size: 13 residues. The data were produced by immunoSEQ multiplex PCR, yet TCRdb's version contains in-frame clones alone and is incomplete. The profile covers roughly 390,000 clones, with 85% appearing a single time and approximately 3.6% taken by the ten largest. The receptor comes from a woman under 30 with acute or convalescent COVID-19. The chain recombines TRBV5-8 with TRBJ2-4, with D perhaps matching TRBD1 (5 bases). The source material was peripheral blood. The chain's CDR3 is CASSSRGPNIQYF. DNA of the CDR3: TGTGCCAGCAGCTCTAGGGGCCCTAACATTCAGTACTTC.